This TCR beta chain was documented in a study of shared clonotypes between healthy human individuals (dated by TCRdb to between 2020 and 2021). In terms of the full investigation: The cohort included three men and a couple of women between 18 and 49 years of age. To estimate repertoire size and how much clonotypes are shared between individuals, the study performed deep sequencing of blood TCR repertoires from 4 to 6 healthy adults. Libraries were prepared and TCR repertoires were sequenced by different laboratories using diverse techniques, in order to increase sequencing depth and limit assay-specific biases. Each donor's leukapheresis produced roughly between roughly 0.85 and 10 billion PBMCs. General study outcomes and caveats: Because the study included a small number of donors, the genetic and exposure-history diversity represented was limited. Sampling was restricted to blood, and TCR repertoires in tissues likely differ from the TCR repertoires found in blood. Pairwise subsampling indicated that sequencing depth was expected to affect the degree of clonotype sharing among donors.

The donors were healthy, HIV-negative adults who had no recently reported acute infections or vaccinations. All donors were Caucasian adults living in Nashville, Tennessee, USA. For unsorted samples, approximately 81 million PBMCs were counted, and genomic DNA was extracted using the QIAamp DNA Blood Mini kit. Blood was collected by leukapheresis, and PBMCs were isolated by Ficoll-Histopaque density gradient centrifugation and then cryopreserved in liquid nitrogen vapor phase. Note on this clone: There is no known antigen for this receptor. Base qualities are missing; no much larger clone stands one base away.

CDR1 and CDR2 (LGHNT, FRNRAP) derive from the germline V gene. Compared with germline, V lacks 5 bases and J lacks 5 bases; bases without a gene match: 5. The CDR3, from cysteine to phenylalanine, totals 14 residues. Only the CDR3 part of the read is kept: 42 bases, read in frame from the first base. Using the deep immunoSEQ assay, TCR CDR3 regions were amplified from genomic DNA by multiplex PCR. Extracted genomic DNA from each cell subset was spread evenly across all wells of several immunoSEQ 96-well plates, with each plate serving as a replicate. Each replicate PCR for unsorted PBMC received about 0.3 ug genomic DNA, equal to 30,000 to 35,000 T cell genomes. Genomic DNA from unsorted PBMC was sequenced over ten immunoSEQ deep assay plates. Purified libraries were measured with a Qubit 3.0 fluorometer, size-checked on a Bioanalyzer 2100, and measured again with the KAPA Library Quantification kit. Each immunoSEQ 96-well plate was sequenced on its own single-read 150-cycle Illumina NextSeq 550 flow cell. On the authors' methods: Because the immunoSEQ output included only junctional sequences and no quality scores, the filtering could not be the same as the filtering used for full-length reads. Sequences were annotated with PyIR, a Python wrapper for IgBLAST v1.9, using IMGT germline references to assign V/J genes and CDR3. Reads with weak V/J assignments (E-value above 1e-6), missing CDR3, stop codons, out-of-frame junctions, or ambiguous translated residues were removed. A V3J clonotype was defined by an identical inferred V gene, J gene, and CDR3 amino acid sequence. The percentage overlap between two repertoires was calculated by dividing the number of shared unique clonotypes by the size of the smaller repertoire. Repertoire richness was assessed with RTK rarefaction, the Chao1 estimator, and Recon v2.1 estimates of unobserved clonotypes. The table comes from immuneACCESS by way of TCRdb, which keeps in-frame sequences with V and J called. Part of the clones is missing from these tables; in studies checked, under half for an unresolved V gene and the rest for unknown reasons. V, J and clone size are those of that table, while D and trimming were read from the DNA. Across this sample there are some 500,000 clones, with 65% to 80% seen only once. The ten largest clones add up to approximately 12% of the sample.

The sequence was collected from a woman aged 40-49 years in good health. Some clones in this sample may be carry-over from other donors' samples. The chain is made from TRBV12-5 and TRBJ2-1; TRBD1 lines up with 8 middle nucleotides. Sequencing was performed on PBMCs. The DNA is TGTGCTAGTGGTGACAGGGGCGTAAACAATGAGCAGTTCTTC. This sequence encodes CASGDRGVNNEQFF.